Below, one T cell receptor (beta chain) is given with its context. Its matching antigen is unknown. This entry is derived from a study of long-term antiretroviral therapy in people with HIV. Study results and caveats: Subsequent to ART, diversity was augmented yet persisted below that of transplant donor controls. Blood draws took place between about 2004 and 2017 and possibly involved older ART regimens.

The CDR3 is made up of 17 amino acids. Germline V gene sequence: CDR1 LGHNA, CDR2 YNFKEQ. Between the trimmed V and J ends, which lost 4 bases and 2 bases, there was a span of 17 bases. Researchers ran immunoSEQ v3.0 at survey level. Some clones are missing from TCRdb's copy, which holds only in-frame ones; the method was immunoSEQ multiplex PCR. The sample includes roughly 42,000 clones, 75% to 90% of them seen just once. The TCR sequence derives from a woman aged 45-65 years with HIV. This sample comprised unsorted PBMCs, obtained 3.1 years after starting antiretroviral therapy. This chain links TRBV4-2 with TRBJ1-4; D call uncertain. Here the CDR3 reads CASSPEGSRRTNEKLFF. The CDR3 DNA reads as TGTGCCAGCAGCCCCGAAGGGTCGCGGCGGACTAATGAAAAACTGTTTTTT.